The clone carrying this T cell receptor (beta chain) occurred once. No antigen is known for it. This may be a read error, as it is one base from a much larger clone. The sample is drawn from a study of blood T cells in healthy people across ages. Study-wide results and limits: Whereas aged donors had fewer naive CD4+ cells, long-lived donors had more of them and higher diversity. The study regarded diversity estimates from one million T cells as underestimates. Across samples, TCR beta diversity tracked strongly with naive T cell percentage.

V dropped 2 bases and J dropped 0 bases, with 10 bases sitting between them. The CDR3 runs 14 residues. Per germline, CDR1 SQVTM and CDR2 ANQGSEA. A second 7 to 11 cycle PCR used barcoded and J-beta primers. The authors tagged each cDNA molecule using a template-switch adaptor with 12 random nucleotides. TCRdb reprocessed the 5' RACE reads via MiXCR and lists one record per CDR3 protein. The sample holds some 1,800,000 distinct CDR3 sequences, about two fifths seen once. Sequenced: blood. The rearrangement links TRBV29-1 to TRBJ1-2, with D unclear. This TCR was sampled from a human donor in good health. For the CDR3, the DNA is TGCAGCGTTGAACCCGGGAATGCTAACTATGGCTACACCTTC. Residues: CSVEPGNANYGYTF.